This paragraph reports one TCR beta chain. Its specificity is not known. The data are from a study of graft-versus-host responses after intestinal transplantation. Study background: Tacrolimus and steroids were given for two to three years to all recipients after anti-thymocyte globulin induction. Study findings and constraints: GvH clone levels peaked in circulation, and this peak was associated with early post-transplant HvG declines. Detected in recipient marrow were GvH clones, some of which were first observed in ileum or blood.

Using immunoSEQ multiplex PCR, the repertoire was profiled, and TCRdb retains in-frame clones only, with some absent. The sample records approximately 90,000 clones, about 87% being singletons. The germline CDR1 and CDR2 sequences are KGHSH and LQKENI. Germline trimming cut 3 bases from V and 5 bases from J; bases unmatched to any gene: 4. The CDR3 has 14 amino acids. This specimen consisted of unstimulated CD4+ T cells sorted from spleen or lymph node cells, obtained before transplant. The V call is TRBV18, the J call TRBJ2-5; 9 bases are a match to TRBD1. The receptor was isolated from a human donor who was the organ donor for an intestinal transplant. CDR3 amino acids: CASSPLDRGETQYF. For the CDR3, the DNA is TGTGCCAGCTCACCCCTAGACAGGGGGGAGACCCAGTACTTC.